The 15 T cell receptor beta chains below all came from one sample that was sequenced in a study of vaccination and CD4 T cells after COVID-19. Cultured CD4+ T cell DNA was sequenced using the Oncomine TCR Beta short-read assay. TCRdb used MiXCR to reprocess the PCR reads, holding one entry per CDR3 protein. Of some 14,000 distinct CDR3 sequences listed, approximately 60% are singletons. Treatment reported: approximately nine-day PBMC culture with coronavirus spike peptide pools or control peptides (ViraFEST assay). No cognate antigen is known for these TCRs. Sequenced input: CD4+ T cells from blood, cultured in vitro. The receptor source for this set is a human donor who had recovered from COVID-19.

The chain employs TRBV9 and TRBJ1-1; D not certain. This CDR3 contains 14 residues. CDR1 SGDLS and CDR2 YYNGEE come from the germline V gene. Trimming took 0 bases from V and 0 from J, leaving 6 bases between them. Written as DNA, the CDR3 is TGTGCCAGCAGCGTAGCAGCTATGAACACTGAAGCTTTCTTT. It translates to CASSVAAMNTEAFF. The full variable domain, with the rest looked up from reference TRBV9 and TRBJ1-1, is DSGVTQTPKHLITATGQRVTLRCSPRSGDLSVYWYQQSLDQGLQFLIQYYNGEERAKGNILERFSAQQFPDLHSELNLSSLELGDSALYFCASSVAAMNTEAFFGQGTRLTVV.

This clonotype was observed once. The genes are TRBV14 and TRBJ2-3; D is unclear. Germline loops: CDR1 SGHDN, CDR2 FVKESK. V was clipped by 1 base and J by 5 bases, with 13 bases between them. This CDR3 is 15 amino acids long. CDR3 loop: CASSQGTVVGDTQYF. For the CDR3, the DNA is TGTGCCAGCAGCCAAGGCACGGTAGTCGGAGATACGCAGTATTTT.

This clonotype was counted only a few times. The chain joins TRBV20-1 to TRBJ2-2; 7 bases are a match to TRBD2. The CDR3 has 14 residues. Germline CDR1 and CDR2: DFQATT and SNEGSKA (reference sequence). V shed 5 bases and J 2 bases; nucleotides not matched to a gene: 5. As DNA, the CDR3 is TGCAGTGCTTCGGCGGGGGTAAACACCGGGGAGCTGTTTTTT. Translating it yields CSASAGVNTGELFF.

This clonotype was seen more than once but under ten times. The chain links TRBV20-1 to TRBJ1-5; no clear D gene. Trimming removed 0 bases from V and 5 bases from J, with 11 bases in between. The CDR3 spans 14 residues. Per germline, CDR1 DFQATT and CDR2 SNEGSKA (reference sequence). The CDR3 spells CSARDGVSHQPQHF. CDR3 DNA sequence: TGCAGTGCTAGAGATGGGGTCTCGCATCAGCCCCAGCATTTT.

The chain is built from TRBV6-1 and TRBJ2-3; 13 nucleotides line up with TRBD2. The trim removed 5 bases at V and 6 bases at J, leaving 11 bases unmatched. This CDR3 is built from 17 residues. The germline V gene encodes CDR1 MNHNS and CDR2 SASEGT. CDR3 bases: TGTGCCAGCAGTCGGCAAGGACTAGCGGGAGCGAGGGATACGCAGTATTTT. Protein sequence: CASSRQGLAGARDTQYF.

This chain joins TRBV20-1 and TRBJ2-2, with D perhaps given as TRBD1 or TRBD2 (6 bases each). The CDR3 length is 17 residues. With 0 bases removed from V and 2 bases from J, the gap between germline ends came to 16 bases. Per the germline V gene, CDR1 is DFQATT and CDR2 is SNEGSKA (reference sequence). DNA for the CDR3: TGCAGTGCTAGAGATCAGGGGCCGACTAGAAACACCGGGGAGCTGTTTTTT. Its translation is CSARDQGPTRNTGELFF.

The rearrangement uses TRBV30 and TRBJ1-1; 7 bases align to TRBD1. In germline, CDR1 is GTSNPN, CDR2 SVGIG (reference sequence). The CDR3 contains 13 residues. The ends lost 5 bases at V and 4 bases at J; junction bases unmatched: 7. The CDR3 DNA reads TGTGCCTGGTCCAGGGGGAGAAGCACTGAAGCTTTCTTT. This translates into CAWSRGRSTEAFF.

The CDR3 DNA reads as TGTGCCAGCAGTTTAGGACAGAAGAGCTCCTACGAGCAGTACTTC. This codes for CASSLGQKSSYEQYF. This chain links TRBV27 with TRBJ2-7, with TRBD1 as a possible D gene (6 bases). The V gene lost 2 bases and the J gene lost 0 bases, with 11 bases spanning the gap. Germline CDR1 is MNHEY and CDR2 is SMNVEV (reference sequence). There are 15 residues in the CDR3.

The CDR3 is CSVGLAGSLPNEQFF. The CDR3 DNA reads TGCAGTGTTGGACTAGCGGGGTCGTTACCTAATGAGCAGTTCTTC. The chain joins TRBV20-1 to TRBJ2-1; 12 bases are a match to TRBD2. This CDR3 is built from 15 residues. Germline V gene sequence: CDR1 DFQATT, CDR2 SNEGSKA (reference sequence). With 7 bases clipped from V and 7 bases from J, the junction kept 11 bases outside the gene matches.

The chain joins TRBV18 to TRBJ2-5; no firm D call. Germline V gene sequence: CDR1 KGHSH, CDR2 LQKENI. There are 14 residues in the CDR3. The V and J ends lost 3 bases and 1 base respectively, with 9 bases between them. The CDR3 loop is CASSPGTPQETQYF. As DNA, the CDR3 is TGTGCCAGCTCACCCGGCACCCCCCAAGAGACCCAGTACTTC.

This clonotype was counted only a few times. The chain uses TRBV6-2 or TRBV6-3 and TRBJ1-2, with TRBD1 matching over 8 bases. Germline lookup yields CDR1 MNHEY and CDR2 SVGEGT. J lost 2 bases, V lost 0 bases, and 2 bases had no gene match. The CDR3 consists of 15 residues. DNA of the CDR3: TGTGCCAGCAGTTACTCGGGACAGGTCAACTATGGCTACACCTTC. It specifies CASSYSGQVNYGYTF.

The table lists this clonotype with a few counts. The CDR3 DNA is TGTGCCAGCTCACCAGGTACAGCGGGAGTTACAGATACGCAGTATTTT. Residues: CASSPGTAGVTDTQYF. V and J are TRBV18 and TRBJ2-3, with TRBD2 matching 8 bases. This CDR3 spans 16 amino acids. J was trimmed by 3 bases and V by 2 bases; bases with no gene match: 7. Per germline, CDR1 KGHSH and CDR2 LQKENI.

The rearrangement uses TRBV9 and TRBJ2-5; no reliable D call. V lost 0 bases and J 4 bases, leaving 13 bases between the germline ends. Germline assignment: CDR1 SGDLS and CDR2 YYNGEE. The CDR3 totals 15 residues. The CDR3 sequence is CASSVASSRGETQYF. The DNA of the CDR3 is TGTGCCAGCAGCGTAGCCAGTAGCCGTGGAGAGACCCAGTACTTC. The full variable domain, completed using reference TRBV9 and TRBJ2-5, is DSGVTQTPKHLITATGQRVTLRCSPRSGDLSVYWYQQSLDQGLQFLIQYYNGEERAKGNILERFSAQQFPDLHSELNLSSLELGDSALYFCASSVASSRGETQYFGPGTRLLVL.

This sequence joins TRBV27 and TRBJ2-5, with D possibly being TRBD1 (5 bases). Trimming cost V 0 bases and J 5 bases, with 13 bases left between them. The germline V gene encodes CDR1 MNHEY and CDR2 SMNVEV (reference sequence). This CDR3 is 15 amino acids long. The CDR3 DNA is TGTGCCAGCAGTTTATCGGCAGGGCCTGGGGAGACCCAGTACTTC. Translation gives CASSLSAGPGETQYF.

This sequence joins TRBV5-1 and TRBJ1-5; TRBD1 matches at 9 bases. The length of the CDR3 is 17 residues. Germline assignment: CDR1 SGHRS and CDR2 YFSETQ. V gave up 2 bases and J gave up 7 bases; unmatched junction bases: 13. CDR3 loop: CASSLSLQGARGQPQHF. The CDR3 DNA follows: TGCGCCAGCAGCTTAAGCCTACAGGGGGCGCGGGGACAGCCCCAGCATTTT.